These 29 T cell receptor beta chains were sequenced from one sample in a study of T cells after yellow fever vaccination. TCRdb ran MiXCR on the 5' RACE reads and lists one entry per CDR3 protein. The top ten clones hold under 0.8% of a sample with some 150,000 distinct CDR3 sequences, 6.6% of them seen once. The sequences come from CD4+ T cells sorted from PBMCs, collected 10 days after the yellow fever booster vaccination. These receptors came from a young man who received the YFV17D yellow fever vaccine.

This clonotype was counted at least ten times. CDR3 region: CSATGTSGVPRYNEQFF. The CDR3 DNA sequence: TGCAGTGCTACCGGGACTAGCGGAGTCCCCCGATACAATGAGCAGTTCTTC. The genes are TRBV20-1 and TRBJ2-1, with 11 nucleotides matching TRBD2. The trim removed 4 bases at V and 4 bases at J, leaving 12 bases unmatched. CDR1 and CDR2 (germline): DFQATT, SNEGSKA (reference sequence). CDR3 length equals 17 residues.

There are many counts of this clonotype. The gene calls are TRBV5-5 and TRBJ2-1; possible D gene TRBD2, 6 bases. V gave up 0 bases and J gave up 4 bases, with 20 bases separating them. Germline V gene sequence: CDR1 SGHKS, CDR2 YYEKEE (reference sequence). The CDR3 runs to 18 residues. CDR3 sequence (DNA): TGTGCCAGCAGCTTGGTCGGCGGGAACCTACTAGTATACAATGAGCAGTTCTTC. Translating it yields CASSLVGGNLLVYNEQFF. The variable domain in full, completed from reference TRBV5-5 and TRBJ2-1, reads DAGVTQSPTHLIKTRGQQVTLRCSPISGHKSVSWYQQVLGQGPQFIFQYYEKEERGRGNFPDRFSARQFPNYSSELNVNALLLGDSALYLCASSLVGGNLLVYNEQFFGPGTRLTVL.

The table lists this clonotype with many counts. The chain combines TRBV21-1 with TRBJ2-3; the D segment call TRBD1 is taken from the table without a DNA check. TRBV21-1 is deemed a pseudogene. The length of the CDR3 is 15 residues. The CDR3 loop is CASTKRGDQTDTQYF. CDR3 nucleotides: TGTGCCAGCACAAAACGGGGGGATCAGACAGATACGCAGTATTTT.

The V call is TRBV5-1, the J call TRBJ2-3; 9 bases are shared with TRBD2. Germline V gene sequence: CDR1 SGHRS, CDR2 YFSETQ. The CDR3 is 15 residues long. The V and J ends lost 3 bases and 2 bases, in that order; junction bases with no gene match: 4. The CDR3 protein is CASSSTSGTTDTQYF. The CDR3 DNA reads as TGCGCCAGCAGCTCGACTAGCGGAACCACAGATACGCAGTATTTT.

This clonotype was counted many times. J is TRBJ2-2 and V is TRBV14; D possibly corresponds to TRBD1 (6 bases). V lost 0 bases and J lost 4, with 9 bases in between. From germline, CDR1 is SGHDN and CDR2 FVKESK. The CDR3 sequence is 15 residues long. This CDR3 is CASSQEGHITGELFF. CDR3 DNA sequence: TGTGCCAGCAGCCAAGAGGGACACATCACCGGGGAGCTGTTTTTT.

This clonotype was observed a few times. This sequence joins TRBV3-1 and TRBJ1-2, with unresolved D. The germline V gene has CDR1 LGHDT and CDR2 YNNKEL (reference sequence). This CDR3 has 13 residues. V was shortened by 0 bases and J by 0 bases, with 2 bases between the two germline ends. CDR3 in DNA: TGTGCCAGCAGCCAAGACGCTAACTATGGCTACACCTTC. This encodes CASSQDANYGYTF.

This clonotype was seen repeatedly, ten times or more. This chain links TRBV14 with TRBJ1-4; possibly TRBD1 for D (5 bases). Trimming took 4 bases from V and 6 from J, leaving 15 bases between them. Germline V gives CDR1 SGHDN, CDR2 FVKESK. This CDR3 contains 15 residues. The CDR3 loop reads CASSRVGAYHEKLFF. CDR3 coding DNA: TGTGCCAGCAGCCGGGTCGGGGCGTATCATGAAAAACTGTTTTTT.

This clonotype was detected only once. This sequence may be a read error, since a much larger clone differs from it by one base. This rearrangement joins TRBV4-3 to TRBJ2-1; D is uncertain. CDR3 length: 16 residues. Per germline, CDR1 LGHNA and CDR2 YSLEER. Written as DNA, the CDR3 is TGCGCCAGCAGCCAAGAAAAAGAAGGGTATAACAATGAGCAGATCTTC. This codes for CASSQEKEGYNNEQIF.

The sample holds many counts of this clonotype. The V call is TRBV29-1, the J call TRBJ2-1, with 10 positions matching TRBD2. Germline lookup yields CDR1 SQVTM and CDR2 ANQGSEA. The V and J ends lost 3 bases and 4 bases, in that order; junction bases with no gene match: 3. The CDR3 covers 14 residues. The CDR3 here is CSVDRTSGYNEQFF. The CDR3 nucleotides read TGCAGCGTTGACCGGACTAGCGGATACAATGAGCAGTTCTTC.

This clonotype has a count of ten or more. The chain employs TRBV3-1 and TRBJ2-7; D call uncertain. V was cut by 11 bases and J by 4 bases, with 24 bases left in between. CDR3 length: 15 amino acids. The germline V gene encodes CDR1 LGHDT and CDR2 YNNKEL (reference sequence). The chain's CDR3 is CACPAPRGENYEQYF. The CDR3 DNA follows: TGTGCCTGCCCGGCCCCCCGTGGCGAAAATTACGAGCAGTACTTC.

The chain joins TRBV18 to TRBJ1-6; D remains unclear. Germline V gene lookup returns CDR1 KGHSH and CDR2 LQKENI. Trimming pared 6 bases from V and 4 bases from J, leaving 13 bases between. The CDR3 loop spans 15 amino acids. In DNA form, the CDR3 reads TGTGCCAGCTCTCCAGGACTGACTTATAATTCACCCCTCCACTTT. It codes for CASSPGLTYNSPLHF.

Remarks on this clonotype: This may arise from a read error, as a much more abundant clone is one base away. This chain links TRBV4-3 with TRBJ2-1; D is uncertain. This CDR3 has 13 residues. V lost 0 bases to trimming and J lost 9 bases, with 9 bases between them. Germline CDR1 and CDR2: LGHNA and YSLEER. The CDR3 DNA sequence: TGCGCCAGCAGCCAAGACGCCTGTACTGAGCAGTTCTTC. This codes for CASSQDACTEQFF.

This clonotype came up many times. This rearrangement joins TRBV6-2 or TRBV6-3 to TRBJ2-5; 10 bases are a match to TRBD2. Germline V gene data show CDR1 as MNHEY and CDR2 as SVGEGT. Trimming removed 7 bases from V and 5 bases from J; junction bases left unmatched: 10. This CDR3 has 15 amino acids. CDR3 in amino acids: CASTPRSGRAETQYF. The CDR3 DNA is TGTGCCAGCACTCCACGGAGCGGGAGGGCCGAGACCCAGTACTTC.

This clonotype was seen at least ten times. CDR3 sequence reads: CASSSRLFGPRFF. The CDR3 nucleotides are TGTGCCAGCAGCTCCCGCCTGTTCGGCCCAAGATTCTTC. The chain uses TRBV7-2 and TRBJ2-1, with D unresolved. V shed 4 bases and J shed 16 bases, with 20 bases lying between them. CDR3 size: 13 residues. CDR1 is SGHTA, CDR2 FQGNSA, per germline.

The table lists this clonotype with many counts. The V gene is TRBV5-1, the J gene TRBJ2-2; TRBD2 matches 8 bases. Germline CDR1 is SGHRS and CDR2 is YFSETQ. Trimming at V came to 3 bases and at J to 6 bases, leaving 13 bases not matched to a gene. The CDR3 has 17 amino acids. The CDR3 DNA sequence: TGCGCCAGCAGCTCGAGCGGGAGAGTTAGGTTCGCCGGGGAGCTGTTTTTT. Its protein is CASSSSGRVRFAGELFF.

In this sample, this clonotype turned up many times. The chain carries TRBV5-1 and TRBJ2-2; 9 nucleotides agree with TRBD1. V lost 5 bases and J lost 6; bases outside the gene matches: 8. This CDR3 contains 15 residues. CDR1 and CDR2 from the germline V gene are SGHRS and YFSETQ. The CDR3 loop reads CASSQSRDRAGELFF. The CDR3 nucleotides read TGCGCCAGCAGTCAATCCCGGGACAGGGCCGGGGAGCTGTTTTTT.

This clonotype was seen ten or more times. J is TRBJ1-4 and V is TRBV20-1; no reliable D call. CDR3 length: 16 residues. CDR1 and CDR2 from the germline V gene are DFQATT and SNEGSKA (reference sequence). V gave up 0 bases and J gave up 1 base, with 12 bases separating them. The CDR3 sequence: CSARDPARGTNEKLFF. In DNA, the CDR3 is TGCAGTGCTAGAGATCCCGCTCGGGGAACTAATGAAAAACTGTTTTTT.

There are many counts of this clonotype. The chain uses TRBV7-2 and TRBJ2-5, with D possibly being TRBD2 (6 bases). The length of the CDR3 is 14 residues. Trimming pared 3 bases from V and 4 bases from J, leaving 12 bases between. CDR1 SGHTA and CDR2 FQGNSA come from the germline V gene. DNA of the CDR3: TGTGCCAGCAGCTTCGGGGGAATCGGAGAGACCCAGTACTTC. It encodes CASSFGGIGETQYF.

This clonotype has at least ten counts. V and J are TRBV6-1 and TRBJ2-5, with a weak D call TRBD2 (6 bases). There are 14 residues in the CDR3. Germline V CDR1 and CDR2: MNHNS, SASEGT. The V end lost 10 bases, the J end lost 9 bases, and 24 bases lay between the germline ends. The chain's CDR3 is CATQDRSRGGAQYF. Written as DNA, the CDR3 is TGTGCCACCCAAGACCGGTCCCGCGGAGGGGCCCAGTACTTC.

This clonotype has a count of ten or more. The chain links TRBV18 to TRBJ1-1, with a possible D match to TRBD1 (5 bases). CDR1 is KGHSH and CDR2 is LQKENI in the germline V gene. Trimming removed 4 bases at V and 0 bases at J, with 12 bases between. The CDR3 has 15 amino acids. The CDR3 sequence is CASSLKTAMNTEAFF. Written as DNA, the CDR3 is TGTGCCAGCTCACTAAAGACAGCCATGAACACTGAAGCTTTCTTT.

In nucleotides, the CDR3 is TGTGCCAGCAGCCACACAGGACAGGGGGGGTACGAGCAGTACTTC. This translates into CASSHTGQGGYEQYF. The chain couples TRBV3-1 to TRBJ2-7; 10 bases agree with TRBD1. The CDR3 consists of 15 residues. The V gene's germline CDR1 is LGHDT and CDR2 YNNKEL (reference sequence). V shed 3 bases, J shed 4 bases, and the junction held 6 bases outside the gene matches.

A remark on this clonotype: It may be a read error: a sequence one base away is much more abundant. The chain joins TRBV20-1 to TRBJ1-4; weak D call: TRBD1 (5 bases). This CDR3 is 14 amino acids long. Germline CDR1 reads DFQATT; CDR2 reads SNEGSKA (reference sequence). Trimming shortened V by 0 bases and J by 4 bases, and 9 bases separated the two germline ends. This CDR3 reads CSAREGTDNEKLFF. The CDR3 DNA sequence: TGCAGTGCTAGAGAAGGGACGGATAATGAAAAACTGTTTTTT.

In this sample, this clonotype turned up many times. The V call is TRBV23-1, the J call TRBJ1-5; 8 bases are a match to TRBD1. TRBV23-1 is treated as an ORF (open reading frame) with a function not yet certain. The CDR3 has 16 amino acids. V gave up 4 bases and J gave up 9 bases; unmatched junction bases: 14. CDR3: CASSPPPGQGLGPQHF. The CDR3 nucleotides are TGCGCCAGCAGTCCTCCTCCTGGACAGGGCCTGGGGCCCCAGCATTTT.

The chain has TRBV12-3 or TRBV12-4 and TRBJ1-1; D is possibly TRBD1 (5 bases). The CDR3 spans 16 residues. V was trimmed by 1 base and J by 1 base, leaving 13 bases between them. CDR3 coding DNA: TGTGCCAGCAGTTTAGGAATCGGGGCCCCGAACACTGAAGCTTTCTTT. Translating it yields CASSLGIGAPNTEAFF.

At least ten counts were recorded for this clonotype. V usage is TRBV3-1 and J usage is TRBJ2-3; the D is unclear. Trimming stripped 3 bases from V and 3 bases from J, with 13 bases between. The CDR3 contains 15 residues. Germline V lookup: CDR1 LGHDT, CDR2 YNNKEL (reference sequence). CDR3 region: CASSQARSDTDTQYF. The CDR3 bases are TGTGCCAGCAGCCAGGCCAGAAGCGATACAGATACGCAGTATTTT.

This clonotype was detected many times. The CDR3 protein is CASSAAGTEGYEQYF. The DNA for the CDR3 is TGTGCCAGCAGTGCGGCCGGGACAGAAGGCTACGAGCAGTACTTC. The chain links TRBV28 to TRBJ2-7; 7 nucleotides match TRBD1. Germline CDR1 MDHEN, CDR2 SYDVKM. J lost 3 bases, V lost 5 bases, and 10 bases had no gene match. The CDR3 covers 15 residues.

Remarks on this clonotype: This may arise from a read error, as a much more abundant clone is one base away. This chain connects TRBV7-9 to TRBJ2-1, with D possibly being TRBD1 (6 bases). Germline CDR1 reads SEHNR; CDR2 reads FQNEAQ (reference sequence). Deletions cut 6 bases from V and 7 bases from J, with 16 bases between. CDR3 length equals 14 residues. The CDR3 is CASRKTGPENEQFF. The CDR3 bases are TGTGCCAGCAGGAAGACAGGTCCGGAAAATGAGCAGTTCTTC.

This clonotype was counted many times. V gene TRBV20-1 combines with J gene TRBJ2-5; 15 positions match TRBD2. CDR3 size: 16 residues. V was clipped by 5 bases and J by 5 bases; unmatched bases: 9. Germline loops: CDR1 DFQATT, CDR2 SNEGSKA (reference sequence). The DNA of the CDR3 is TGCAGTGCTCTTTTTTTAGGGACTAGCGGGAGGGAGACCCAGTACTTC. Its translation is CSALFLGTSGRETQYF.

This clonotype showed up many times. This chain connects TRBV6-5 to TRBJ2-1, with 8 nucleotides matching TRBD2. V was clipped by 6 bases and J by 6 bases; unmatched bases: 4. The CDR3 length is 13 residues. Germline V CDR1 and CDR2: MNHEY, SVGAGI. CDR3: CASRGLVGNEQFF. In DNA, the CDR3 is TGTGCCAGCAGGGGACTAGTGGGCAATGAGCAGTTCTTC.